The 12 T cell receptor beta chains given below trace back to one sample, sequenced in a study of blood T cell repertoires in COVID-19. Sequencing was performed with immunoSEQ multiplex PCR; in TCRdb, only in-frame clones are kept and a portion is missing. The sample holds 150,000 to 200,000 clones, about 84% seen once. What was sequenced was PBMCs or T cells enriched from blood (not recorded which). These receptors originate from a man in his fifties or sixties who had recovered from COVID-19.

This chain connects TRBV2 to TRBJ1-2; 7 bases fit TRBD1. In germline, CDR1 is SNHLY, CDR2 FYNNEI. The V segment lost 7 bases and the J segment 2 bases; nucleotides outside the gene matches: 7. The CDR3 has 14 residues. The CDR3 loop is CASNEGDSNYGYTF. The DNA of the CDR3 is TGTGCCAGCAATGAGGGGGACAGCAACTATGGCTACACCTTC.

The chain carries TRBV7-8 and TRBJ2-3; 7 bases agree with TRBD2. The CDR3 consists of 16 residues. Losses at the gene ends were 1 base for V and 0 bases for J; bases not matched to a gene: 4. The germline gives CDR1 SGHVS, CDR2 FQNEAQ. The CDR3 loop is CASSLGVGGSTDTQYF. CDR3 DNA: TGTGCCAGCAGCTTAGGTGTGGGGGGGAGCACAGATACGCAGTATTTT.

The chain recombines TRBV19 with TRBJ2-2; D is unresolved. The CDR3 contains 14 residues. Germline CDR1 is LNHDA and CDR2 is SQIVND (reference sequence). Trimming took off 2 bases at V and 1 base at J, with 5 bases between the two ends. CDR3 residues: CASSINKNTGELFF. The DNA of the CDR3 is TGTGCCAGTAGTATAAATAAGAACACCGGGGAGCTGTTTTTT.

This chain links TRBV3-1 (or the pseudogene TRBV3-2) with TRBJ2-3; D gene ambiguous. The germline V gene encodes CDR1 LGHDT and CDR2 YNNKEL (reference sequence). This CDR3 has 16 residues. V dropped 5 bases and J dropped 2 bases, with 17 bases sitting between them. The CDR3 loop reads CASSITRPRSTDTQYF. The CDR3 DNA reads TGTGCCAGCAGCATTACAAGGCCGCGGTCCACAGATACGCAGTATTTT.

V usage is TRBV11-1 and J usage is TRBJ1-4; 8 nucleotides line up with TRBD1. The CDR3 totals 15 residues. Germline values: CDR1 SGHAT, CDR2 FQDESV (reference sequence). J gave up 3 bases and V 5 bases, and 5 bases lay outside the gene matches. The CDR3 spells CASSPGGAANEKLFF. As DNA, the CDR3 is TGTGCCAGCAGCCCAGGGGGCGCAGCTAATGAAAAACTGTTTTTT.

V and J are TRBV30 and TRBJ2-7; 9 nucleotides line up with TRBD1. The CDR3 has 11 residues. CDR1 GTSNPN and CDR2 SVGIG come from the germline V gene (reference sequence). Trimming took 5 bases from V and 13 from J; bases not matched to a gene: 9. The CDR3 protein is CAWEQGATTYF. In nucleotides, the CDR3 is TGTGCCTGGGAACAGGGGGCGACTACCTACTTC.

This chain links TRBV6-5 with TRBJ1-2; tentatively, D is TRBD1 (5 bases). The CDR3 has 15 amino acids. The V end was cut by 2 bases, the J end by 7 bases, with 17 bases between. The germline V gene encodes CDR1 MNHEY and CDR2 SVGAGI. This chain's CDR3 is CASSYAGKGVSGYTF. CDR3 sequence (DNA): TGTGCCAGCAGTTACGCAGGGAAGGGCGTTAGTGGCTACACCTTC.

The chain joins TRBV7-2 to TRBJ1-5; weak D call: TRBD1 (6 bases). The CDR3 is 17 residues long. From germline, CDR1 is SGHTA and CDR2 FQGNSA. V lost 2 bases, J lost 2 bases, and 16 bases lay in between. The CDR3 coding sequence is TGTGCCAGCAGCTTAAACCCGTTTGGGGGCGGCAATCAGCCCCAGCATTTT. Protein product: CASSLNPFGGGNQPQHF.

This clone was recorded once. The rearrangement uses TRBV6-5 and TRBJ1-3; D possibly corresponds to TRBD1 (5 bases). V gave up 8 bases and J gave up 4 bases, with 18 bases separating them. CDR3 length equals 15 residues. Germline V gene data show CDR1 as MNHEY and CDR2 as SVGAGI. In nucleotides, the CDR3 is TGTGCCAGCCGGTCGTGGGGGGGTATCGGAAACACCATATATTTT. The encoded protein is CASRSWGGIGNTIYF.

The DNA for the CDR3 is TGTGCCAGTAGTCTCACAGATACGCAGTATTTT. It yields the protein CASSLTDTQYF. The rearrangement joins TRBV19 to TRBJ2-3; D remains ambiguous. The length of the CDR3 is 11 residues. CDR1 is LNHDA, CDR2 SQIVND, per germline (reference sequence). With 5 bases removed from V and 2 bases from J, the gap between germline ends came to 2 bases.

V usage is TRBV3-1 (or the pseudogene TRBV3-2) and J usage is TRBJ2-1; 10 positions match TRBD2. The germline V gene has CDR1 LGHDT and CDR2 YNNKEL (reference sequence). V lost 1 base to trimming and J lost 7 bases; unmatched junction nucleotides: 10. CDR3 size: 17 residues. The CDR3 nucleotides are TGTGCCAGCAGCCAAGTCAAGGGGAGCGGGGGGGTGAATGAGCAGTTCTTC. Translating gives CASSQVKGSGGVNEQFF.

This clone was detected only once. V is TRBV6-2 or TRBV6-3 and J is TRBJ2-3; no definite D call. Germline V lookup: CDR1 MNHEY, CDR2 SVGEGT. This CDR3 spans 11 amino acids. V dropped 5 bases and J dropped 2 bases, with 2 bases sitting between them. DNA for the CDR3: TGTGCCAGCAGTCTCACAGATACGCAGTATTTT. Amino acid sequence: CASSLTDTQYF.